Below, 9 T cell receptor beta chains from the same sample are listed, as sequenced in a study of blood T cell repertoires in COVID-19. Using immunoSEQ multiplex PCR, the repertoire was profiled, and TCRdb retains in-frame clones only, with some absent. The sample consists of just over 250,000 clones, about 89% of them appearing once. Input material: peripheral blood. All receptors derive from a woman aged 50 to 60 with acute or convalescent COVID-19.

V is TRBV18 and J is TRBJ2-2; TRBD2 matches 12 bases. V was clipped by 3 bases and J by 1 base; unmatched bases: 3. Germline CDR1 reads KGHSH; CDR2 reads LQKENI. The CDR3 spans 17 residues. The CDR3 reads CASSPTSGRQNTGELFF. CDR3 nucleotides: TGTGCCAGCTCACCTACTAGCGGGAGGCAGAACACCGGGGAGCTGTTTTTT.

The rearrangement joins TRBV28 to TRBJ1-6; D might be TRBD1 (5 bases). The ends were cut back, 6 bases at V and 10 bases at J, with 16 bases in the middle. This CDR3 has 14 residues. Germline-derived CDR1 and CDR2 are MDHEN and SYDVKM. Here the CDR3 DNA reads TGTGCCAGCAGAGGATCCAGGGTTCAATCACCCCTCCACTTT. Amino acid sequence: CASRGSRVQSPLHF.

In nucleotides, the CDR3 is TGTGCCAGCAGTTTAGGGGCAGGGTGGTCGAACACTGAAGCTTTCTTT. Translating it yields CASSLGAGWSNTEAFF. The chain joins TRBV27 to TRBJ1-1; D possibly corresponds to TRBD1 (5 bases). The CDR3 runs 16 residues. The ends were cut back, 2 bases at V and 1 base at J, with 14 bases in the middle. Per germline, CDR1 MNHEY and CDR2 SMNVEV (reference sequence).

The rearrangement links TRBV19 to TRBJ1-2; 7 bases match TRBD1. CDR3 length equals 13 residues. Germline V lookup: CDR1 LNHDA, CDR2 SQIVND (reference sequence). Trimming cost V 8 bases and J 7 bases; bases outside gene matches: 10. The CDR3 coding sequence is TGTGCCAGTCTCGACAGGGCGAGGGGTGGCTACACCTTC. Translated, it gives CASLDRARGGYTF.

This sequence joins TRBV5-1 and TRBJ2-7; 9 nucleotides line up with TRBD1. Germline loops: CDR1 SGHRS, CDR2 YFSETQ. The CDR3 sequence is 18 residues long. Trimming cost V 3 bases and J 1 base; bases outside gene matches: 14. The CDR3 reads CASSWGRTGASESYEQYF. The CDR3 bases are TGCGCCAGCAGCTGGGGTAGGACAGGGGCTTCTGAGTCCTACGAGCAGTACTTC. The full variable domain, completed using reference TRBV5-1 and TRBJ2-7, is KAGVTQTPRYLIKTRGQQVTLSCSPISGHRSVSWYQQTPGQGLQFLFEYFSETQRNKGNFPGRFSGRQFSNSRSEMNVSTLELGDSALYLCASSWGRTGASESYEQYFGPGTRLTVT.

The V gene is TRBV19, the J gene TRBJ1-1, with D uncertain. Germline assignment: CDR1 LNHDA and CDR2 SQIVND (reference sequence). V was trimmed by 4 bases and J by 1 base, leaving 13 bases between them. CDR3 length: 15 residues. The CDR3: CASSSWEATNTEAFF. The CDR3 region has the DNA TGTGCCAGTAGTAGCTGGGAGGCCACGAACACTGAAGCTTTCTTT.

V gene TRBV15 combines with J gene TRBJ1-2; D remains ambiguous. This CDR3 contains 12 residues. From germline, CDR1 is LNHNV and CDR2 YYDKDF (reference sequence). With 7 bases removed from V and 0 bases from J, the gap between germline ends came to 6 bases. The CDR3 bases are TGTGCCACCACACGAGCTAACTATGGCTACACCTTC. Amino acids: CATTRANYGYTF.

The rearrangement links TRBV11-3 to TRBJ2-1; 12 positions match TRBD2. V shed 5 bases, J shed 5 bases, and the junction held 4 bases outside the gene matches. There are 15 residues in the CDR3. Germline CDR1 reads SGHNT; CDR2 reads YENEEA. The CDR3 nucleotides read TGTGCCAGCAGCGCGACTAGCGGGAGACACAATGAGCAGTTCTTC. Its translation is CASSATSGRHNEQFF. Drawing the rest from reference TRBV11-3 and TRBJ2-1, the complete variable domain is EAGVVQSPRYKIIEKKQPVAFWCNPISGHNTLYWYLQNLGQGPELLIRYENEEAVDDSQLPKDRFSAERLKGVDSTLKIQPAELGDSAVYLCASSATSGRHNEQFFGPGTRLTVL.

The chain has TRBV2 and TRBJ2-2, with D possibly TRBD1 on 5 matching bases. V lost 1 base to trimming and J lost 3 bases, with 12 bases between them. Per germline, CDR1 SNHLY and CDR2 FYNNEI. The length of the CDR3 is 16 residues. The CDR3 region has the DNA TGTGCCAGCAGTGAAGATCTCAGGGATTACACCGGGGAGCTGTTTTTT. Protein sequence: CASSEDLRDYTGELFF.